The 4 T cell receptor beta chains below were found in one sample sequenced in a study of cytomegalovirus exposure and HLA in healthy donors (dated by TCRdb to between 2016 and 2019). The library was built by means of the immunoSEQ multiplex PCR assay. The multiplex PCR relied on a mix of 60 forward primers for TCR Vbeta segments and 13 reverse primers for TCR Jbeta segments. Imported from immuneACCESS, the table was reduced by TCRdb to in-frame sequences with V and J called. These copies leave out some clones; in studies compared against another copy, an unresolved V gene accounts for under half, and the cause of the remainder is not known. The sample table contains fewer than 250,000 clones; only one count was recorded for approximately 80% of them. In total, the top ten clones hold about 3.1% of the sample. The sequenced sample consisted of PBMCs. Receptors originate from a man between 25 and 39 years old in good health and CMV-seronegative.

The chain is built from TRBV2 and TRBJ1-2; 7 bases are a match to TRBD1. Per the germline V gene, CDR1 is SNHLY and CDR2 is FYNNEI. V was clipped by 11 bases and J by 1 base; unmatched bases: 7. The CDR3 sequence is 13 residues long. Here the CDR3 reads CASQGGFNYGYTF. DNA for the CDR3: TGTGCCTCCCAAGGGGGCTTTAACTATGGCTACACCTTC.

This rearrangement joins TRBV10-1 to TRBJ2-2, with a tentative D call TRBD2 (5 bases). V lost 3 bases and J 0 bases, leaving 11 bases between the germline ends. CDR3 size: 16 residues. Germline V gives CDR1 WNHNN, CDR2 SYGVQD (reference sequence). CDR3 amino acids: CASSDNPGSNTGELFF. For the CDR3, the DNA is TGCGCCAGCAGTGATAATCCGGGGTCGAACACCGGGGAGCTGTTTTTT.

This CDR3 is CASSPPGGGGELFF. DNA of the CDR3: TGTGCCAGCAGTCCCCCCGGGGGTGGTGGGGAGCTGTTTTTT. The V and J genes are TRBV5-4 and TRBJ2-2; perhaps TRBD2 as D (6 bases). This CDR3 has 14 amino acids. V lost 5 bases to trimming and J lost 8 bases, with 16 bases between them. Looked up from germline, CDR1 is SGHNT and CDR2 is YYREEE (reference sequence).

This rearrangement joins TRBV27 to TRBJ1-1; 7 bases map to TRBD1. The CDR3 runs to 13 residues. J was trimmed by 4 bases and V by 5 bases; bases with no gene match: 4. CDR1 and CDR2 (germline): MNHEY, SMNVEV (reference sequence). The CDR3 here is CASSPAGGTEAFF. CDR3 DNA sequence: TGTGCCAGCAGTCCCGCAGGGGGCACTGAAGCTTTCTTT.